The rows below give T cell receptor beta chains drawn from one sample of a study of identical twins. TCRdb recomputed calls from the 5' RACE reads with MiXCR, one row per CDR3 protein. This sample carries some 210,000 distinct CDR3 sequences, 15% of them seen once, and the ten largest clones take over 35%. These data were also reused for a study on T cells expressing NK-cell markers.

Sequencing was performed on CD8+ T cells sorted from blood. The receptors were sampled from a woman between 18 and 29 years old in good health. The conserved cysteine and the conserved F or W are not part of the CDR3 here.

CDR3	V	J
ATEQGELF	TRBV7-9	TRBJ2-2
ASSFTLYEQY	TRBV12-3/TRBV12-4	TRBJ2-7
ASRGTGPDEQF	TRBV27	TRBJ2-1
ATQGGPGNTGELF	TRBV15	TRBJ2-2
ASSVGTAPSYEQY	TRBV9	TRBJ2-7
ASSPLLPTGIGETQY	TRBV11-2	TRBJ2-5
ASSQTGQGRGYT	TRBV3-1	TRBJ1-2
ASSLERVEEKLF	TRBV12-3/TRBV12-4	TRBJ1-4
SARPALAGGYNEQF	TRBV20-1	TRBJ2-1
ASSATSGSVNEQF	TRBV9	TRBJ2-1
ASSLWGGPTDTQY	TRBV9	TRBJ2-3
SATGTASDGNEQF	TRBV20-1	TRBJ2-1
AISGELEAF	TRBV10-3	TRBJ1-1
ASSQESSSGNTIY	TRBV4-2	TRBJ1-3
ASMQMGEAF	TRBV11-2	TRBJ1-1
ASTLGAGYYEQY	TRBV7-1	TRBJ2-7
ATSPGGETQY	TRBV15	TRBJ2-5
ASSSTGTGSPGELF	TRBV12-3/TRBV12-4	TRBJ2-2
AISEWGNTYEQY	TRBV10-3	TRBJ2-7
ASSGWKQY	TRBV2	TRBJ2-7
ASSSRDKNNEQF	TRBV11-3	TRBJ2-1
ASSFGQGGTQY	TRBV12-3/TRBV12-4	TRBJ2-5
ASSLPSGDRTDTQY	TRBV7-9	TRBJ2-3
ASSFYGTGGLLGVRTQY	TRBV5-1	TRBJ2-3
ASGRGGAEEQY	TRBV12-3/TRBV12-4	TRBJ2-7
ASSSVPGTGVNNEQF	TRBV5-1	TRBJ2-1
ASSWTSGTYEQY	TRBV6-1	TRBJ2-7
ASSQLTGGYEQY	TRBV27	TRBJ2-7
ASSLGGIRDRASEQY	TRBV5-1	TRBJ2-7
ASSFAAYEQY	TRBV11-2	TRBJ2-7
ASSDVGDIQY	TRBV4-3	TRBJ2-4
SANDRDHSYEQY	TRBV20-1	TRBJ2-7
AGDRDRGRHEQY	TRBV12-3/TRBV12-4	TRBJ2-7
ASSLLGWTDTQY	TRBV7-9	TRBJ2-3
ASRGDRGSVETQY	TRBV12-3/TRBV12-4	TRBJ2-5